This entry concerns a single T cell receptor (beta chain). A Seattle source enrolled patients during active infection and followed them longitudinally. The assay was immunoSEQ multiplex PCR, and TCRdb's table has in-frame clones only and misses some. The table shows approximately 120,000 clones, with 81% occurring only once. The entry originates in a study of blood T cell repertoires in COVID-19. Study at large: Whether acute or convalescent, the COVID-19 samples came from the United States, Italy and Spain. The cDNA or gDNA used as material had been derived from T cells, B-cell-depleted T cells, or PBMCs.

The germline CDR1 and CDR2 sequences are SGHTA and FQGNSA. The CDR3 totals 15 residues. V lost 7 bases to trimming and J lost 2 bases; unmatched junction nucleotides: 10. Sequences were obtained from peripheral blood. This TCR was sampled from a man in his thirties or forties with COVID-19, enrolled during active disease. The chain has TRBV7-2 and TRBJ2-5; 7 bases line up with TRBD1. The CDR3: CASTPGTVKQETQYF. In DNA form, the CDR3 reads TGTGCCAGCACCCCGGGGACAGTCAAGCAAGAGACCCAGTACTTC. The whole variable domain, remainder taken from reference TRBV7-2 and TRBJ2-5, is GAGVSQSPSNKVTEKGKDVELRCDPISGHTALYWYRQSLGQGLEFLIYFQGNSAPDKSGLPSDRFSAERTGGSVSTLTIQRTQQEDSAVYLCASTPGTVKQETQYFGPGTRLLVL.